This is a list of T cell receptor delta chains from one sample in a study of gamma-delta chains in newborns, infants, children. TCRdb reapplied CATT to the reads. The table records fewer than 12,000 delta-chain clones, 9% to 10% of them present only once. The specimen was blood. The source is a child who was a newborn, infant or young child, either healthy, febrile or measles-vaccinated (not recorded which). Both conserved end residues are part of each CDR3. Fields, in order: CDR3 length, clone size, J gene, D gene, V gene, CDR3 protein, CDR3 DNA. The D gene is left open where the match is weak. Clone size is not always given. Where it is, it says once, few, many or a class for expanded clones.

cdr3_length: 16
clone_size: -
j_call: TRDJ1
d_call: TRDD3
v_call: TRDV2
cdr3_aa: CACDGLLGGYTDKLIF
cdr3_nt: TGTGCCTGTGACGGGCTACTGGGGGGTTACACCGATAAACTCATCTTT

cdr3_length: 22
clone_size: few
j_call: TRDJ3
d_call: TRDD3
v_call: TRDV2
cdr3_aa: CACDSYWGALSESSWDTRQMFF
cdr3_nt: TGTGCCTGTGACTCATACTGGGGGGCACTGTCGGAAAGCTCCTGGGACACCCGACAGATGTTTTTC

cdr3_length: 19
clone_size: few
j_call: TRDJ1
d_call: TRDD3
v_call: TRDV1
cdr3_aa: CALGARTVTGGYGTDKLIF
cdr3_nt: TGTGCTCTTGGGGCTCGGACCGTTACTGGGGGATATGGAACCGATAAACTCATCTTT

cdr3_length: 18
clone_size: -
j_call: TRDJ1
d_call: -
v_call: TRDV1
cdr3_aa: CALGGPTPVGLYTDKLIF
cdr3_nt: TGTGCTCTTGGGGGCCCTACGCCTGTTGGCCTTTACACCGATAAACTCATATTT

cdr3_length: 16
clone_size: -
j_call: TRDJ3
d_call: -
v_call: TRDV2
cdr3_aa: CACDTWSSWDTRQMFF
cdr3_nt: TGTGCCTGTGACACCTGGAGCTCCTGGGACACCCGACAGATGTTTTTC

cdr3_length: 21
clone_size: few
j_call: TRDJ3
d_call: TRDD3
v_call: TRDV2
cdr3_aa: CACGTGGLLGDPSWDTRQMFF
cdr3_nt: TGTGCCTGTGGCACCGGAGGACTACTGGGGGACCCTTCCTGGGACACCCGACAGATGTTTTTC

cdr3_length: 16
clone_size: few
j_call: TRDJ1
d_call: TRDD3
v_call: TRDV1
cdr3_aa: CALIGGYAKGTDKLIF
cdr3_nt: TGTGCTCTTATTGGGGGATACGCGAAGGGAACCGATAAACTCATCTTT

cdr3_length: 23
clone_size: few
j_call: TRDJ1
d_call: TRDD3
v_call: TRDV1
cdr3_aa: CALGEIPLRPYWGIPPYTDKLIF
cdr3_nt: TGTGCTCTTGGGGAAATCCCTCTACGCCCGTACTGGGGGATACCCCCCTACACCGATAAACTCATCTTT

cdr3_length: 21
clone_size: once
j_call: TRDJ1
d_call: TRDD3
v_call: TRDV2
cdr3_aa: CACDGLGPGLGDTLYTDKLIF
cdr3_nt: TGTGCCTGTGACGGGCTGGGTCCGGGACTGGGGGATACCCTGTACACCGATAAACTCATCTTT

cdr3_length: 17
clone_size: few
j_call: TRDJ3
d_call: -
v_call: TRDV2
cdr3_aa: CACDTVWGSWDTRQMFF
cdr3_nt: TGTGCCTGTGACACCGTGTGGGGCTCCTGGGACACCCGACAGATGTTTTTC

cdr3_length: 19
clone_size: few
j_call: TRDJ2
d_call: TRDD3
v_call: TRDV2
cdr3_aa: CACDTGGLLGTELTAQLFF
cdr3_nt: TGTGCCTGTGACACCGGGGGCCTACTGGGGACTGAATTGACAGCACAACTCTTCTTT

cdr3_length: 17
clone_size: -
j_call: TRDJ3
d_call: TRDD3
v_call: TRDV2
cdr3_aa: CACDTVGDIWDTRQMFF
cdr3_nt: TGTGCCTGTGACACCGTGGGGGATATTTGGGACACCCGACAGATGTTTTTC

cdr3_length: 16
clone_size: -
j_call: TRDJ3
d_call: -
v_call: TRDV2
cdr3_aa: CACDTVDSWDTRQMFF
cdr3_nt: TGTGCCTGTGACACCGTAGACTCCTGGGACACCCGACAGATGTTTTTC

cdr3_length: 19
clone_size: few
j_call: TRDJ1
d_call: TRDD3
v_call: TRDV1
cdr3_aa: CALGEFLSGDTKRTDKLIF
cdr3_nt: TGTGCTCTTGGGGAATTCCTTTCTGGGGATACAAAGAGGACCGATAAACTCATCTTT

cdr3_length: 20
clone_size: -
j_call: TRDJ1
d_call: -
v_call: TRDV1
cdr3_aa: CALGELRAILLPTHTDKLIF
cdr3_nt: TGTGCTCTTGGGGAACTTCGCGCTATCCTGCTACCGACCCACACCGATAAACTCATCTTT

cdr3_length: 20
clone_size: large
j_call: TRDJ3
d_call: -
v_call: TRDV2
cdr3_aa: CACDTWGLISHSWDTRQMFF
cdr3_nt: TGTGCCTGTGACACCTGGGGACTCATTTCCCATTCCTGGGACACCCGACAGATGTTTTTC

cdr3_length: 20
clone_size: -
j_call: TRDJ1
d_call: TRDD3
v_call: TRDV2
cdr3_aa: CACDTASFRSLGDKTDKLIF
cdr3_nt: TGTGCCTGTGACACAGCTTCCTTTCGGTCGTTGGGGGATAAGACCGATAAACTCATCTTT

cdr3_length: 20
clone_size: few
j_call: TRDJ3
d_call: TRDD3
v_call: TRDV2
cdr3_aa: CACDTAPTGGYAWDTRQMFF
cdr3_nt: TGTGCCTGTGACACCGCGCCTACTGGGGGATACGCCTGGGACACCCGACAGATGTTTTTC

cdr3_length: 20
clone_size: -
j_call: TRDJ3
d_call: TRDD3
v_call: TRDV2
cdr3_aa: CACDTVRGIRGSWDTRQMFF
cdr3_nt: TGTGCCTGTGACACCGTACGGGGGATAAGAGGCTCCTGGGACACCCGACAGATGTTTTTC

cdr3_length: 15
clone_size: medium-sized
j_call: TRDJ1
d_call: TRDD3
v_call: TRDV2
cdr3_aa: CACDTVGYSTDKLIF
cdr3_nt: TGTGCCTGTGACACCGTGGGATACTCCACCGATAAACTCATCTTT

cdr3_length: 18
clone_size: -
j_call: TRDJ3
d_call: TRDD3
v_call: TRDV2
cdr3_aa: CACVLGDGRSWDTRQMFF
cdr3_nt: TGTGCCTGTGTACTGGGGGATGGGAGGTCCTGGGACACCCGACAGATGTTTTTC

cdr3_length: 17
clone_size: few
j_call: TRDJ1
d_call: TRDD3
v_call: TRDV2
cdr3_aa: CACDCLRSGDTTDKLIF
cdr3_nt: TGTGCCTGTGACTGCCTACGTTCGGGGGATACGACCGATAAACTCATCTTT

cdr3_length: 18
clone_size: few
j_call: TRDJ3
d_call: -
v_call: TRDV2
cdr3_aa: CACDTGTGLSWDTRQMFF
cdr3_nt: TGTGCCTGTGACACCGGGACTGGGTTGTCCTGGGACACCCGACAGATGTTTTTC

cdr3_length: 18
clone_size: -
j_call: TRDJ2
d_call: -
v_call: TRDV2
cdr3_aa: CACDNVGGLTSLTAQLFF
cdr3_nt: TGTGCCTGTGACAACGTTGGGGGGCTGACATCTTTGACAGCACAACTCTTCTTT

cdr3_length: 19
clone_size: -
j_call: TRDJ3
d_call: TRDD3
v_call: TRDV2
cdr3_aa: CACDGLGDDSSWDTRQMFF
cdr3_nt: TGTGCCTGTGACGGACTGGGGGACGATAGCTCCTGGGACACCCGACAGATGTTTTTC

cdr3_length: 16
clone_size: -
j_call: TRDJ1
d_call: TRDD3
v_call: TRDV2
cdr3_aa: CACDPLGTGGYLKLIF
cdr3_nt: TGTGCCTGTGACCCACTCGGTACTGGGGGATACCTTAAACTCATCTTT

cdr3_length: 18
clone_size: -
j_call: TRDJ1
d_call: -
v_call: TRDV2
cdr3_aa: CACDTVEVRPHSADKLIF
cdr3_nt: TGTGCCTGTGACACCGTGGAGGTAAGGCCTCATAGTGCCGATAAACTCATCTTT

cdr3_length: 20
clone_size: medium-sized
j_call: TRDJ1
d_call: TRDD3
v_call: TRDV2
cdr3_aa: CACDTLLGDKGRAGTDKLIF
cdr3_nt: TGTGCCTGTGACACCTTACTGGGGGATAAGGGTCGGGCGGGCACCGATAAACTCATCTTT

cdr3_length: 14
clone_size: medium-sized
j_call: TRDJ1
d_call: -
v_call: TRDV2
cdr3_aa: CACDGMRKQDKLIF
cdr3_nt: TGTGCCTGTGACGGGATGAGAAAGCAGGATAAACTCATCTTT

cdr3_length: 18
clone_size: medium-sized
j_call: TRDJ3
d_call: -
v_call: TRDV2
cdr3_aa: CACDTIRDLSWDTRQMFF
cdr3_nt: TGTGCCTGTGACACCATCCGGGACCTTAGCTGGGACACCCGACAGATGTTTTTC

cdr3_length: 19
clone_size: few
j_call: TRDJ3
d_call: TRDD3
v_call: TRDV2
cdr3_aa: CACDTVGGYGAWDTRQMFF
cdr3_nt: TGTGCCTGTGACACCGTTGGGGGATACGGAGCCTGGGACACCCGACAGATGTTTTTC

cdr3_length: 13
clone_size: medium-sized
j_call: TRDJ1
d_call: -
v_call: TRDV1
cdr3_aa: CALGTPYTDKLIF
cdr3_nt: TGTGCTCTTGGGACGCCGTACACCGATAAACTCATCTTT

cdr3_length: 20
clone_size: few
j_call: TRDJ3
d_call: TRDD3
v_call: TRDV2
cdr3_aa: CACDSTGGYGVSWDTRQMFF
cdr3_nt: TGTGCCTGTGACAGTACTGGGGGATACGGGGTCTCCTGGGACACCCGACAGATGTTTTTC

cdr3_length: 18
clone_size: few
j_call: TRDJ3
d_call: -
v_call: TRDV2
cdr3_aa: CACDTGDFSSWDTRQMFF
cdr3_nt: TGTGCCTGTGACACTGGGGATTTCAGCTCCTGGGACACCCGACAGATGTTTTTC

cdr3_length: 16
clone_size: few
j_call: TRDJ1
d_call: TRDD3
v_call: TRDV2
cdr3_aa: CACDPLTGGSLDKLIF
cdr3_nt: TGTGCCTGTGATCCCTTGACTGGGGGATCCCTCGATAAACTCATCTTT

cdr3_length: 16
clone_size: -
j_call: TRDJ2
d_call: TRDD3
v_call: TRDV2
cdr3_aa: CACDTVGEALTAQLFF
cdr3_nt: TGTGCCTGTGACACCGTGGGGGAAGCTTTGACAGCACAACTCTTCTTT

cdr3_length: 18
clone_size: -
j_call: TRDJ3
d_call: -
v_call: TRDV2
cdr3_aa: CACDTLGVSSWDTRQMFF
cdr3_nt: TGTGCCTGTGACACCTTGGGGGTCTCCTCCTGGGACACCCGACAGATGTTTTTC

cdr3_length: 16
clone_size: few
j_call: TRDJ1
d_call: TRDD3
v_call: TRDV2
cdr3_aa: CAGDPAGGLGTDKLIF
cdr3_nt: TGTGCCGGTGACCCCGCGGGGGGATTAGGCACCGATAAACTCATCTTT

cdr3_length: 18
clone_size: few
j_call: TRDJ1
d_call: TRDD3
v_call: TRDV2
cdr3_aa: CACDTLLGDTRSTDKLIF
cdr3_nt: TGTGCCTGTGACACACTACTGGGGGATACTCGTTCTACCGATAAACTCATCTTT

cdr3_length: 20
clone_size: -
j_call: TRDJ3
d_call: TRDD3
v_call: TRDV2
cdr3_aa: CACDTVGWGTNSWDTRQMFF
cdr3_nt: TGTGCCTGTGACACCGTTGGCTGGGGGACCAACTCCTGGGACACCCGACAGATGTTTTTC